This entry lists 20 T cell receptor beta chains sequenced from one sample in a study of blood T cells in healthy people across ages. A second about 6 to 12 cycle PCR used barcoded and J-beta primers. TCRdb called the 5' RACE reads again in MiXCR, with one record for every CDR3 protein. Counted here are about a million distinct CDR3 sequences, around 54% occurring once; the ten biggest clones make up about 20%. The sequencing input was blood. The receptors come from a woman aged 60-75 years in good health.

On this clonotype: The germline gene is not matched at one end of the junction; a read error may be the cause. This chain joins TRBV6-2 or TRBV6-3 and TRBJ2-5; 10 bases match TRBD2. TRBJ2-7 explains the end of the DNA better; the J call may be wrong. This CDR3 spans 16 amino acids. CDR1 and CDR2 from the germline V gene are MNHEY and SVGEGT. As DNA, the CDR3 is TGTACCAGCAGTTACACTAGCGGGACACCACAGCGCGAGCAGTACTTC. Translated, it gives CTSSYTSGTPQREQYF.

CDR3 residues: CAIRTSGGNTDTQYF. The CDR3 DNA follows: TGTGCCATCCGGACTAGCGGGGGGAACACAGATACGCAGTATTTT. V gene TRBV10-3 combines with J gene TRBJ2-3; 14 nucleotides line up with TRBD2. Germline V CDR1 and CDR2: ENHRY, SYGVKD. This CDR3 comprises 15 residues. The V segment lost 8 bases and the J segment 2 bases; nucleotides outside the gene matches: 3.

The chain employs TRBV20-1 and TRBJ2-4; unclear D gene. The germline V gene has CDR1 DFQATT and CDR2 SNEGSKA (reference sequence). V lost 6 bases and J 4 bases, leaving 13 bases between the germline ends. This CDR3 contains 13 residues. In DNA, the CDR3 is TGCAGTGCGTCATCCGCGGAAAAAAACATTCAGTACTTC. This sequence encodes CSASSAEKNIQYF.

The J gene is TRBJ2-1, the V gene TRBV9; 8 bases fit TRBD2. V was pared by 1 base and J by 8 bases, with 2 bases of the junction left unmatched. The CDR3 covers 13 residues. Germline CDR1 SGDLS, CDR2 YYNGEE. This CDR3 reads CASSVPRGDEQFF. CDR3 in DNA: TGTGCCAGCAGCGTACCGCGGGGGGATGAGCAGTTCTTC.

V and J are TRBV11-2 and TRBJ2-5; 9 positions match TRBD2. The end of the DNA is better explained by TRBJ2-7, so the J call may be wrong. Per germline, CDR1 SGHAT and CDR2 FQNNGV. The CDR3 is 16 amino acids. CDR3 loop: CASSPLAGLASYEQYF. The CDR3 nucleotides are TGTGCCAGCAGCCCGTTGGCCGGACTAGCGAGCTACGAGCAGTACTTC.

The CDR3 here is CSAWGLPGQGLYEQYF. DNA for the CDR3: TGCAGTGCTTGGGGGTTACCGGGACAGGGGCTCTACGAGCAGTACTTC. V is TRBV20-1 and J is TRBJ2-7; 10 bases fit TRBD1. This CDR3 contains 16 residues. J lost 3 bases, V lost 5 bases, and 13 bases had no gene match. Germline-derived CDR1 and CDR2 are DFQATT and SNEGSKA (reference sequence).

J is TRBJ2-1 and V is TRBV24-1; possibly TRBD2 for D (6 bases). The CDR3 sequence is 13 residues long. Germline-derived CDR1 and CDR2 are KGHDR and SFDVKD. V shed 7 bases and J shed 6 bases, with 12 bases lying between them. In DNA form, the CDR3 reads TGTGCCACCAGGGACTACCTGGGCAATGAGCAGTTCTTC. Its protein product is CATRDYLGNEQFF.

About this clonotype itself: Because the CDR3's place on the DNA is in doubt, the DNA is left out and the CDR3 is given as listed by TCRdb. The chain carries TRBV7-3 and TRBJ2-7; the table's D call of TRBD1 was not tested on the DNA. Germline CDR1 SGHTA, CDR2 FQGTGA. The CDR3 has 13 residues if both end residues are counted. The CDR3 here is CASSFGPGDEQYF.

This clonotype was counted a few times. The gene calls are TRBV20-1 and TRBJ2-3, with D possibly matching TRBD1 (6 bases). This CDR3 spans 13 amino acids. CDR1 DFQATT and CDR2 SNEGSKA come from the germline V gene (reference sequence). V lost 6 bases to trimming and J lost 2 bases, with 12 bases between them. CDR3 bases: TGCAGTGCAAAGGGGGACGACACAGATACGCAGTATTTT. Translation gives CSAKGDDTDTQYF.

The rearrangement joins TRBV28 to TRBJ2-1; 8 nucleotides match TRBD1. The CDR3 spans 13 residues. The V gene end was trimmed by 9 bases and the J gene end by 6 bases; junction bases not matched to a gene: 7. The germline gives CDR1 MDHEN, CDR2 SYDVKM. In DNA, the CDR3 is TGTGCCAGTAGGCCCACAGGGGGCAATGAGCAGTTCTTC. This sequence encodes CASRPTGGNEQFF.

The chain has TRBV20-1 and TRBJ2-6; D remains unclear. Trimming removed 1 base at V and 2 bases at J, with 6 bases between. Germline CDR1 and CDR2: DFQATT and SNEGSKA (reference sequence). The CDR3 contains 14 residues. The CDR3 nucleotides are TGCAGTGCTAGAGGGGTTGCTGGGGCCAACGTCCTGACTTTC. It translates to CSARGVAGANVLTF.

The CDR3 sequence is CSARAPVGGSRNEQYF. As DNA, the CDR3 is TGCAGTGCTAGGGCCCCCGTAGGCGGGAGTCGGAACGAGCAGTACTTC. This chain uses TRBV20-1 with TRBJ2-5, with 7 positions matching TRBD2. The end of the DNA fits TRBJ2-7 better, so the J call may be wrong. The CDR3 has 16 residues. Germline V gene lookup returns CDR1 DFQATT and CDR2 SNEGSKA (reference sequence).

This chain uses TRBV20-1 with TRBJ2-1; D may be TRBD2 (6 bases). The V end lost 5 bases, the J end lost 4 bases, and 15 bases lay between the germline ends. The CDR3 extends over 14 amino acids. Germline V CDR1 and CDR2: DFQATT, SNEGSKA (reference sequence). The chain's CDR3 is CSASPDYNYNEQFF. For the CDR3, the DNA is TGCAGTGCTTCGCCGGACTACAATTACAATGAGCAGTTCTTC.

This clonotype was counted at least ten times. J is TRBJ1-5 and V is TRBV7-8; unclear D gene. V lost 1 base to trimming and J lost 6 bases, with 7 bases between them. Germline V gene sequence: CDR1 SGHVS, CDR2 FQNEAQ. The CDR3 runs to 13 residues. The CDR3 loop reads CASSLVLGQPQHF. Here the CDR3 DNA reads TGTGCCAGCAGCTTAGTACTGGGTCAGCCCCAGCATTTT.

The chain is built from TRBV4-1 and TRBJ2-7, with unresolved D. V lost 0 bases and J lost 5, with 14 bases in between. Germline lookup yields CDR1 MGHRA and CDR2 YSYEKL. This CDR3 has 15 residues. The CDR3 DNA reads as TGCGCCAGCAGCCAAGACCCCTTTGCCCTGAACGAGCAGTACTTC. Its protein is CASSQDPFALNEQYF.

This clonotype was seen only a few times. The CDR3 bases are TGTGCCATCAGTGGTTCGGCAGGGCGGGAGACCCAGTACTTC. It translates to CAISGSAGRETQYF. The rearrangement links TRBV10-3 to TRBJ2-5, with D perhaps matching TRBD1 (5 bases). From germline, CDR1 is ENHRY and CDR2 SYGVKD. The CDR3 consists of 14 residues. V lost 4 bases and J lost 5, with 14 bases in between.

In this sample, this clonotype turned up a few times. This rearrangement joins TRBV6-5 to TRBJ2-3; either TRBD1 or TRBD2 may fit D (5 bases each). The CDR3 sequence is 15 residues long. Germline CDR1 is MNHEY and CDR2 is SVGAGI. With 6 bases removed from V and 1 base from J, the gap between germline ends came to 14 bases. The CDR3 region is CASRPQLGGTDTQYF. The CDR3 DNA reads TGTGCCAGCAGACCCCAGTTGGGGGGCACAGATACGCAGTATTTT.

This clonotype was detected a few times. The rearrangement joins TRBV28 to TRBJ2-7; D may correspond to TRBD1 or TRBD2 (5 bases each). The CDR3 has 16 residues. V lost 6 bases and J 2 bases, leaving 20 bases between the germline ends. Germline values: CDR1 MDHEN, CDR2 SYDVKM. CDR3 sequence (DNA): TGTGCCAGCAGCCCCCTCGTCGGGACGGTCGCCTACGAGCAGTACTTC. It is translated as CASSPLVGTVAYEQYF.

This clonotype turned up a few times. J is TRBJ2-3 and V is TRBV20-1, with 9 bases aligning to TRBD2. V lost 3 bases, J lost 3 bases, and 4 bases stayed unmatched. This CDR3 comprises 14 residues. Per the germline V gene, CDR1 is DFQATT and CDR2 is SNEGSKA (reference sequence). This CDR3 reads CSASASGRTDTQYF. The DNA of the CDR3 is TGCAGTGCTAGTGCCAGCGGGAGGACAGATACGCAGTATTTT.

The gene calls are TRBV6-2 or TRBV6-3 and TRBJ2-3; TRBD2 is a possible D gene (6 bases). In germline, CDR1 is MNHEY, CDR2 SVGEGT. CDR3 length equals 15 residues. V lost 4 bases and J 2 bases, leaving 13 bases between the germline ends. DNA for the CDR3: TGTGCCAGCAGTTTGGCGAGGGAGGTCACAGATACGCAGTATTTT. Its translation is CASSLAREVTDTQYF.